These 26 T cell receptor beta chains originate from one sample sequenced in a study of shared clonotypes between healthy human individuals (dated by TCRdb to 2020 to 2021). CD8 naive samples were CD45RO-negative cells positively selected for CCR7, giving a CD45RA+CCR7+ population that excluded TemRA cells. Library preparation used the immunoSEQ multiplex PCR assay. Imported from immuneACCESS, the table was reduced by TCRdb to in-frame sequences with V and J called. These copies leave out some clones; in studies compared against another copy, an unresolved V gene accounts for under half, and the cause of the remainder is not known. Across this sample there are millions of clones, with approximately 94% seen only once. The top ten constitute 0.9% to 1.4% of the sample. Sequenced sample: naive CD8+ T cells sorted from blood. Taken with the paper, the label for cell subset or site translates to: CD45RA+CCR7+. Receptors were obtained from a man younger than 35 in good health.

This rearrangement joins TRBV6-5 to TRBJ2-5, with D possibly being TRBD2 (6 bases). CDR1 is MNHEY, CDR2 SVGAGI, per germline. This CDR3 spans 15 amino acids. V was shortened by 1 base and J by 5 bases, with 14 bases between the two germline ends. The CDR3 spells CASSYWDLWGETQYF. CDR3 coding DNA: TGTGCCAGCAGTTACTGGGACTTATGGGGTGAGACCCAGTACTTC.

The sample holds one count of this clone. The chain carries TRBV4-1 and TRBJ1-4; possibly TRBD1 for D (5 bases). The CDR3 has 14 residues. Germline V gene sequence: CDR1 MGHRA, CDR2 YSYEKL. V lost 2 bases, J lost 4 bases, and 8 bases lay in between. The CDR3 region is CASSQQGYNEKLFF. The CDR3 coding sequence is TGCGCCAGCAGCCAACAGGGCTATAATGAAAAACTGTTTTTT.

The chain is built from TRBV4-1 and TRBJ2-6; no reliable D call. V lost 4 bases to trimming and J lost 4 bases, with 5 bases between them. CDR1 MGHRA and CDR2 YSYEKL come from the germline V gene. The CDR3 extends over 13 amino acids. The CDR3 spells CASSLHGANVLTF. CDR3 nucleotide sequence: TGCGCCAGCAGCCTCCACGGGGCCAACGTCCTGACTTTC.

In this sample, this clone turned up once. Distinct nucleotide sequences in the sample also encode this CDR3. J is TRBJ2-7 and V is TRBV7-9, with D possibly TRBD2 on 6 matching bases. This CDR3 spans 14 amino acids. In germline, CDR1 is SEHNR, CDR2 FQNEAQ (reference sequence). The V gene lost 1 base and the J gene lost 2 bases, with 9 bases spanning the gap. The CDR3 DNA follows: TGTGCCAGCAGCTTAGGGGGAGGCCCCTACGAGCAGTACTTC. This sequence encodes CASSLGGGPYEQYF.

The gene calls are TRBV21-1 and TRBJ2-4; the table calls TRBD2, which could not be checked here. TRBV21-1 is noted as a pseudogene. The CDR3 contains 16 residues. The CDR3 DNA sequence: TGTGCCAGCAGCAAAGGGGGGAGGGCAGGGCTTAACGTTCAGTACTTC. Translation gives CASSKGGRAGLNVQYF.

This chain connects TRBV5-6 to TRBJ2-5; D might be TRBD2 (6 bases). Deletions cut 1 base from V and 5 bases from J, with 21 bases between. The CDR3 is made up of 17 amino acids. Per germline, CDR1 SGHDT and CDR2 YYEEEE. In DNA, the CDR3 is TGTGCCAGCAGCTTGACCCCTGCCGGGAGTGTTGGGGAGACCCAGTACTTC. Translation gives CASSLTPAGSVGETQYF.

This sequence joins TRBV2 and TRBJ1-1; 7 nucleotides align to TRBD1. The CDR3 is made up of 14 amino acids. V gave up 6 bases and J gave up 3 bases; unmatched junction bases: 7. Germline V CDR1 and CDR2: SNHLY, FYNNEI. CDR3 region: CASREDRTYTEAFF. The CDR3 nucleotides read TGTGCCAGCAGAGAGGACAGGACCTACACTGAAGCTTTCTTT.

This chain joins TRBV28 and TRBJ2-5; perhaps D is TRBD1 or TRBD2 (6 bases each). This CDR3 comprises 14 residues. The V end lost 5 bases, the J end lost 4 bases, and 14 bases lay between the germline ends. Germline loops: CDR1 MDHEN, CDR2 SYDVKM. The CDR3 loop reads CASSQTGGRETQYF. DNA of the CDR3: TGTGCCAGCAGTCAAACCGGGGGCCGAGAGACCCAGTACTTC.

Notes on this clone: This may stem from a read error, because a much larger clone lies one nucleotide away. Other DNA sequences in this sample translate to the same CDR3. The chain links TRBV5-4 to TRBJ2-7; D is unclear. V lost 3 bases and J lost 1, with 2 bases in between. Germline lookup yields CDR1 SGHNT and CDR2 YYREEE (reference sequence). The CDR3 loop spans 11 amino acids. The CDR3 nucleotides read TGTGCCAGCAGCTCATCCTACGAGCAGTACTTC. It is translated as CASSSSYEQYF.

The chain joins TRBV27 to TRBJ1-5; no reliable D call. The germline V gene has CDR1 MNHEY and CDR2 SMNVEV (reference sequence). This CDR3 is 13 amino acids long. The ends were cut back, 5 bases at V and 6 bases at J, with 11 bases in the middle. In DNA form, the CDR3 reads TGTGCCAGCAGTCCCTCCCCAGGTCAGCCCCAGCATTTT. It encodes CASSPSPGQPQHF.

The genes are TRBV5-8 and TRBJ2-1; D not certain. Germline V gives CDR1 SGHTS, CDR2 YDEGEE. The CDR3 contains 15 residues. The ends were cut back, 7 bases at V and 0 bases at J, with 14 bases in the middle. Here the CDR3 DNA reads TGTGCCAGCTGCTGTAACTCGAGCTCCTACAATGAGCAGTTCTTC. Residues: CASCCNSSSYNEQFF.

The rearrangement uses TRBV6-1 and TRBJ1-5; D gene unclear. Germline-derived CDR1 and CDR2 are MNHNS and SASEGT. CDR3 length: 15 amino acids. The V end was cut by 1 base, the J end by 0 bases, with 7 bases between. CDR3: CASSEDIYSNQPQHF. Written as DNA, the CDR3 is TGTGCCAGCAGTGAAGATATATATAGCAATCAGCCCCAGCATTTT.

The rearrangement uses TRBV5-4 and TRBJ2-5; D tentatively fits TRBD1 or TRBD2 (6 bases each). Trimming removed 1 base at V and 5 bases at J, with 18 bases between. The germline V gene has CDR1 SGHNT and CDR2 YYREEE (reference sequence). The CDR3 spans 16 residues. The CDR3 loop reads CASSLRGVQGWETQYF. CDR3 nucleotides: TGTGCCAGCAGCTTGAGGGGGGTACAAGGTTGGGAGACCCAGTACTTC.

This clone was seen a single time. Other nucleotide sequences from this sample produce the same CDR3. The genes are TRBV28 and TRBJ2-7; 8 nucleotides align to TRBD1. Losses at the gene ends were 6 bases for V and 0 bases for J; bases not matched to a gene: 4. Germline-derived CDR1 and CDR2 are MDHEN and SYDVKM. The CDR3 length is 14 residues. CDR3 in DNA: TGTGCCAGCAGGTCCGGGACAGGCTCCTACGAGCAGTACTTC. Translating gives CASRSGTGSYEQYF.

J is TRBJ2-7 and V is TRBV7-6; no definite D call. Germline V CDR1 and CDR2: SGHVS, FNYEAQ. The CDR3 loop spans 14 amino acids. The germline V and J ends were trimmed by 4 bases and 0 bases, with 10 bases remaining between them. CDR3 sequence reads: CASSSKVSSYEQYF. CDR3 coding DNA: TGTGCCAGCAGCTCCAAGGTGAGCTCCTACGAGCAGTACTTC.

V and J are TRBV4-3 and TRBJ2-5; D is possibly TRBD2 (5 bases). Germline V gene sequence: CDR1 LGHNA, CDR2 YSLEER. With 4 bases removed from V and 1 base from J, the gap between germline ends came to 10 bases. This CDR3 region has 14 residues. CDR3 bases: TGCGCCAGCAGCCGACTACAGAGCCAAGAGACCCAGTACTTC. This gives the protein CASSRLQSQETQYF.

V is TRBV9 and J is TRBJ1-6, with TRBD1 matching over 7 bases. Germline lookup yields CDR1 SGDLS and CDR2 YYNGEE. The CDR3 has 15 residues. J was trimmed by 6 bases and V by 3 bases; bases with no gene match: 6. CDR3 protein: CASSARQGGNSPLHF. The CDR3 DNA reads TGTGCCAGCAGCGCCCGACAGGGTGGTAATTCACCCCTCCACTTT. The full variable domain, completed using reference TRBV9 and TRBJ1-6, is DSGVTQTPKHLITATGQRVTLRCSPRSGDLSVYWYQQSLDQGLQFLIQYYNGEERAKGNILERFSAQQFPDLHSELNLSSLELGDSALYFCASSARQGGNSPLHFGNGTRLTVT.

This rearrangement joins TRBV5-1 to TRBJ2-7; TRBD2 might be the D (7 bases). V dropped 0 bases and J dropped 4 bases, with 23 bases sitting between them. The CDR3 contains 18 residues. Germline assignment: CDR1 SGHRS and CDR2 YFSETQ. The CDR3 sequence is CASSLEYRERGGEYEQYF. In DNA form, the CDR3 reads TGCGCCAGCAGCTTGGAGTACAGGGAGCGGGGAGGGGAATACGAGCAGTACTTC.

The rearrangement uses TRBV6-6 and TRBJ2-1; possible D gene TRBD2, 5 bases. Germline lookup yields CDR1 MNHNY and CDR2 SVGAGI (reference sequence). The CDR3 has 12 residues. V lost 5 bases, J lost 9 bases, and 11 bases lay in between. This chain's CDR3 is CASSPARGEQFF. The CDR3 DNA is TGTGCCAGCAGTCCCGCCCGGGGTGAGCAGTTCTTC.

The chain has TRBV7-8 and TRBJ2-7, with 7 positions matching TRBD1. The CDR3 totals 15 residues. Germline V gives CDR1 SGHVS, CDR2 FQNEAQ. V gave up 1 base and J gave up 3 bases; unmatched junction bases: 6. The CDR3 DNA is TGTGCCAGCAGCTTAGGGGACAGCGAGTTCTACGAGCAGTACTTC. Its translation: CASSLGDSEFYEQYF.

In its sample, this clone was seen once. Other nucleotide sequences from this sample produce the same CDR3. This sequence joins TRBV10-1 and TRBJ2-2; the D is unclear. This CDR3 has 14 residues. V was cut by 2 bases and J by 4 bases, with 8 bases left in between. CDR1 and CDR2 from the germline V gene are WNHNN and SYGVQD (reference sequence). For the CDR3, the DNA is TGCGCCAGCAGTGAGCCAGGTGGCACCGGGGAGCTGTTTTTT. It codes for CASSEPGGTGELFF.

The chain employs TRBV7-9 and TRBJ2-3; D remains unclear. The germline V gene has CDR1 SEHNR and CDR2 FQNEAQ (reference sequence). Trimming left V 0 bases short and J 9 bases short, with 7 bases between. CDR3 length: 12 residues. Here the CDR3 DNA reads TGTGCCAGCAGCTTAGCGCTTGGAACGCAGTATTTT. It translates to CASSLALGTQYF. Filled out from reference TRBV7-9 and TRBJ2-3, the complete variable domain reads DTGVSQNPRHKITKRGQNVTFRCDPISEHNRLYWYRQTLGQGPEFLTYFQNEAQLEKSRLLSDRFSAERPKGSFSTLEIQRTEQGDSAMYLCASSLALGTQYFGPGTRLTVL.

The J gene is TRBJ2-7, the V gene TRBV4-1; D call uncertain. The CDR3 has 13 amino acids. In germline, CDR1 is MGHRA, CDR2 YSYEKL. The V and J ends lost 1 base and 4 bases respectively, with 8 bases between them. The CDR3 spells CASSQGDPYEQYF. The CDR3 DNA is TGCGCCAGCAGCCAAGGGGATCCTTACGAGCAGTACTTC.

The chain carries TRBV5-6 and TRBJ2-7, with a possible D match to TRBD1 (6 bases). CDR1 and CDR2 (germline): SGHDT, YYEEEE. The CDR3 loop spans 14 amino acids. Trimming pared 4 bases from V and 1 base from J, leaving 12 bases between. The CDR3 nucleotides read TGTGCCAGCAGCGGGGGCTACAGGTCCTACGAGCAGTACTTC. It specifies CASSGGYRSYEQYF.

The chain links TRBV5-1 to TRBJ2-7, with a possible D match to TRBD1 (6 bases). CDR3 length: 14 residues. Looked up from germline, CDR1 is SGHRS and CDR2 is YFSETQ. The V and J ends lost 4 bases and 2 bases respectively, with 13 bases between them. The CDR3 sequence: CASSITGHTYEQYF. The CDR3 DNA is TGCGCCAGCAGCATAACGGGACACACCTACGAGCAGTACTTC. Combining the CDR3 with reference TRBV5-1 and TRBJ2-7 gives the whole variable domain KAGVTQTPRYLIKTRGQQVTLSCSPISGHRSVSWYQQTPGQGLQFLFEYFSETQRNKGNFPGRFSGRQFSNSRSEMNVSTLELGDSALYLCASSITGHTYEQYFGPGTRLTVT.

The chain combines TRBV21-1 with TRBJ2-4; the table's D call TRBD1 went unverified against the DNA. TRBV21-1 is classified as a pseudogene. The CDR3 totals 14 residues. CDR3 residues: CASSKVVGLNIQYF. The DNA for the CDR3 is TGTGCCAGCAGCAAAGTGGTGGGCTTAAACATTCAGTACTTC.